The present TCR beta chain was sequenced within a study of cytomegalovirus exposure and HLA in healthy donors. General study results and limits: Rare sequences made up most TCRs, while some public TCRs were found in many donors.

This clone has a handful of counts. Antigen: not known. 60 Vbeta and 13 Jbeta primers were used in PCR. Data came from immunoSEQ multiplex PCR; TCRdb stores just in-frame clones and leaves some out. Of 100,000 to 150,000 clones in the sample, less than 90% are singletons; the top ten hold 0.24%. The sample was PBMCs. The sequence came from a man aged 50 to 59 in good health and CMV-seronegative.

CDR3 sequence: CASSLGTGGADTQYF. CDR3 sequence (DNA): TGTGCCAGCAGCTTGGGGACAGGGGGGGCAGATACGCAGTATTTT. The V call is TRBV7-2, the J call TRBJ2-3; 11 nucleotides line up with TRBD1. The CDR3 spans 15 residues. Germline V lookup: CDR1 SGHTA, CDR2 FQGNSA. The J segment lost 4 bases and the V segment lost 3 bases, leaving 3 bases of the junction unmatched.